This T cell receptor (beta chain) was retrieved from a study of vaccination and CD4 T cells after COVID-19. This sample's treatment: approximately nine-day PBMC culture with coronavirus spike peptide pools or control peptides (ViraFEST assay). At days 3 and 7, half the medium was exchanged for fresh IL-2 medium. The CDR3 is made up of 12 amino acids. V lost 8 bases, J lost 3 bases, and 6 bases stayed unmatched. Germline V lookup: CDR1 DFQATT, CDR2 SNEGSKA (reference sequence). Once obtained from cultured CD4+ T cells, the DNA was sequenced using the Oncomine TCR Beta short-read assay. The template was genomic DNA from cultured CD4+ T cells. Each CDR3 protein is one row after TCRdb ran MiXCR on the PCR reads. The sample has some 25,000 distinct CDR3 sequences; approximately 66% are singletons. A word on this clonotype: Its antigen remains unidentified.

The genes are TRBV20-1 and TRBJ2-7, with 8 bases lining up with TRBD1. The TCR was taken from a human donor who received a COVID-19 vaccine. The sample consisted of CD4+ T cells from blood, cultured in vitro, taken after SARS-CoV-2 vaccination. CDR3 nucleotides: TGCAGTACCAGGACAGGGCACTACGAGCAGTACTTC. Its protein product is CSTRTGHYEQYF.